This passage covers 30 T cell receptor beta chains from one sample sequenced in a study of CD8+CD57+ T cells in acquired aplastic anemia. CDR3 and TCR beta VDJ profiling relied on a genomic DNA template. TCRdb fed the reads into MiXCR, producing one record per CDR3 protein. The sample consists of some 220,000 distinct CDR3 sequences, approximately 35% of them appearing once. The sample consisted of sorted CD4+, CD8+, or CD8+CD57+ T cells (not recorded which) from PBMCs. The receptors originated from a human donor in good health, serving as a control.

Notes on this clonotype: A single base separates this from a much larger clone, so it may be a read error. The CDR3 nucleotides are TGTGCCGGCAGCCTAACCGGGGGACAGGGGTACTCACCCCTCCACTTT. This sequence encodes CAGSLTGGQGYSPLHF. The chain uses TRBV11-1 and TRBJ1-6, with 10 nucleotides matching TRBD1. Germline V gene data show CDR1 as SGHAT and CDR2 as FQDESV (reference sequence). The CDR3 runs to 16 residues.

The chain uses TRBV14 and TRBJ1-4; D perhaps matches TRBD1 (5 bases). Per germline, CDR1 SGHDN and CDR2 FVKESK. V was shortened by 4 bases and J by 8 bases, with 8 bases between the two germline ends. The CDR3 sequence is 12 residues long. CDR3 DNA sequence: TGTGCCAGCAGCCCCCAGGGAGAAAAACTGTTTTTT. Translated: CASSPQGEKLFF.

This clonotype was counted ten times or more. The V call is TRBV7-2, the J call TRBJ1-3; TRBD1 matches at 7 bases. Germline trimming cut 4 bases from V and 4 bases from J; bases unmatched to any gene: 1. The CDR3 is 13 residues long. From germline, CDR1 is SGHTA and CDR2 FQGNSA. CDR3 in DNA: TGTGCCAGCAGCTCGGACAGGGGAAACACCATATATTTT. This codes for CASSSDRGNTIYF.

The rearrangement links TRBV19 to TRBJ1-6; maybe TRBD1 (6 bases). Per germline, CDR1 LNHDA and CDR2 SQIVND (reference sequence). V was pared by 8 bases and J by 14 bases, with 19 bases between. This CDR3 is 13 amino acids long. The CDR3 nucleotides are TGTGCCAGTGCGCGGCGGGGGGCAGAGGCCCTCCACTTT. This codes for CASARRGAEALHF.

Notes on this clonotype: This may be a read error: a much more frequent sequence differs by one nucleotide. The chain uses TRBV6-1 and TRBJ1-6, with D possibly TRBD1 on 6 matching bases. This CDR3 region has 13 residues. Germline CDR1 reads MNHNS; CDR2 reads SASEGT. CDR3 sequence reads: CAGQQGSESPLHF. The CDR3 nucleotides are TGTGCTGGTCAACAGGGTTCCGAATCACCCCTCCACTTT.

This clonotype was picked up many times. V is TRBV7-9 and J is TRBJ1-2; possibly TRBD1 for D (5 bases). CDR3 length: 16 amino acids. From germline, CDR1 is SEHNR and CDR2 FQNEAQ (reference sequence). V lost 8 bases to trimming and J lost 4 bases, with 23 bases between them. Here the CDR3 DNA reads TGTGCCAGCTCCTCCCCCGTAGCAGGGAAAATCTATGGCTACACCTTC. Its protein product is CASSSPVAGKIYGYTF. Supplemented by reference TRBV7-9 and TRBJ1-2, the full variable domain reads DTGVSQNPRHKITKRGQNVTFRCDPISEHNRLYWYRQTLGQGPEFLTYFQNEAQLEKSRLLSDRFSAERPKGSFSTLEIQRTEQGDSAMYLCASSSPVAGKIYGYTFGSGTRLTVV.

To note about this clonotype: Given a much more abundant clone one base away, this may be a read error. The rearrangement joins TRBV7-9 to TRBJ1-3, with no clear D. CDR3 size: 18 residues. Germline V CDR1 and CDR2: SEHNR, FQNEAQ (reference sequence). The CDR3 DNA is TGTGCCAACAGCTTAGGTAGGATGGGAGATCTCTCTGGAAACACCATATATTTT. Encoded protein: CANSLGRMGDLSGNTIYF.

The V and J genes are TRBV10-3 and TRBJ2-3; D remains unclear. The CDR3 sequence is 15 residues long. V was pared by 11 bases and J by 0 bases, with 18 bases between. The V gene's germline CDR1 is ENHRY and CDR2 SYGVKD. This CDR3 reads CAGSFKITSTDTQYF. In nucleotides, the CDR3 is TGTGCCGGCAGTTTTAAGATTACTAGCACAGATACGCAGTATTTT.

This clonotype showed up many times. V is TRBV20-1 and J is TRBJ2-3, with 8 bases fitting TRBD1. The CDR3 consists of 16 residues. J was trimmed by 3 bases and V by 1 base; bases with no gene match: 9. Germline values: CDR1 DFQATT, CDR2 SNEGSKA (reference sequence). CDR3 nucleotide sequence: TGCAGTGCTAGAGCCGGACAGGGCAGTGGAACAGATACGCAGTATTTT. Translating it yields CSARAGQGSGTDTQYF.

Comments on this clonotype: One end of the junction does not line up with germline, which may come from a read error. This sequence joins TRBV5-4 and TRBJ2-7; D is unclear. CDR1 is SGHNT and CDR2 is YYREEE in the germline V gene (reference sequence). This CDR3 is built from 14 residues. The chain's CDR3 is CPSSSKSDPYEQYF. The CDR3 nucleotides are TGTCCCAGCAGCTCCAAAAGTGACCCCTACGAGCAGTACTTC. The full variable domain, in which reference TRBV5-4 and TRBJ2-7 provide the parts outside the CDR3, is ETGVTQSPTHLIKTRGQQVTLRCSSQSGHNTVSWYQQALGQGPQFIFQYYREEENGRGNFPPRFSGLQFPNYSSELNVNALELDDSALYLCPSSSKSDPYEQYFGPGTRLTVT.

This clonotype came up a few times. This chain uses TRBV12-3 or TRBV12-4 with TRBJ1-2, with D unresolved. The V end lost 2 bases, the J end lost 7 bases, and 11 bases lay between the germline ends. The CDR3 totals 13 residues. CDR3 nucleotides: TGTGCCAGCAGTTTAAATTCGGCGCGTGGCTACACCTTC. Translated, it gives CASSLNSARGYTF.

V gene TRBV20-1 combines with J gene TRBJ2-5, with unresolved D. Germline values: CDR1 DFQATT, CDR2 SNEGSKA (reference sequence). With 5 bases removed from V and 8 bases from J, the gap between germline ends came to 3 bases. The CDR3 extends over 8 amino acids. As DNA, the CDR3 is TGCAGTGCTTTAACCCAGTACTTC. Amino acid sequence: CSALTQYF.

The chain combines TRBV29-1 with TRBJ1-1, with TRBD1 identical over 9 bases. CDR1 is SQVTM, CDR2 ANQGSEA, per germline. CDR3 length: 16 residues. V lost 4 bases to trimming and J lost 0 bases; unmatched junction nucleotides: 9. The CDR3 protein is CSVGEYRGHMNTEAFF. In DNA, the CDR3 is TGCAGCGTTGGAGAATACAGGGGGCACATGAACACTGAAGCTTTCTTT.

The CDR3 reads CASSRKPGLAIYNEQFF. CDR3 DNA: TGTGCCAGCAGCCGAAAGCCGGGACTAGCGATTTACAATGAGCAGTTCTTC. The chain is built from TRBV4-2 and TRBJ2-1, with 10 nucleotides matching TRBD2. The CDR3 consists of 17 residues. Germline V gene data show CDR1 as LGHNA and CDR2 as YNFKEQ. V shed 4 bases, J shed 4 bases, and the junction held 10 bases outside the gene matches.

In the case of this clonotype: A much larger clone sits a single nucleotide away, making a read error possible. The chain couples TRBV7-8 to TRBJ2-1, with D uncertain. In germline, CDR1 is SGHVS, CDR2 FQNEAQ. The CDR3 contains 15 residues. In DNA form, the CDR3 reads TGTGCCAGCAGCTCACAGTGGAGCTCCTACAATGAGCAGTCCTTC. Residues: CASSSQWSSYNEQSF.

With respect to this clonotype: Lacking the conserved final phenylalanine or tryptophan, this CDR3 likely reflects a read error. This chain links TRBV29-1 with TRBJ1-1; D is possibly TRBD1 (6 bases). The CDR3 is 13 amino acids. Germline values: CDR1 SQVTM, CDR2 ANQGSEA. The CDR3 nucleotides are TGCGGCGGGCGGGGACACCAGAACACTGAGGCTTTCATT. Amino acid sequence: CGGRGHQNTEAFI.

Only a few counts were recorded for this clonotype. The chain uses TRBV7-9 and TRBJ1-1; D is unresolved. This CDR3 is built from 13 residues. The V end lost 8 bases, the J end lost 1 base, and 11 bases lay between the germline ends. Germline V gene sequence: CDR1 SEHNR, CDR2 FQNEAQ (reference sequence). The CDR3 DNA sequence: TGTGCCAGCTTACGAGGAGCGAACACTGAAGCTTTCTTT. This gives the protein CASLRGANTEAFF.

This rearrangement joins TRBV15 to TRBJ1-2; 9 nucleotides agree with TRBD1. Germline V gives CDR1 LNHNV, CDR2 YYDKDF (reference sequence). There are 12 residues in the CDR3. Trimming took 10 bases from V and 4 from J; bases not matched to a gene: 4. As DNA, the CDR3 is TGTGCCATTGCGACAGGGGGCTATGGCTACACCTTC. The encoded protein is CAIATGGYGYTF.

The sample holds one count of this clonotype. The V call is TRBV18, the J call TRBJ1-1, with D maybe TRBD1 (5 bases). The CDR3 spans 15 residues. Trimming stripped 3 bases from V and 0 bases from J, with 11 bases between. Germline assignment: CDR1 KGHSH and CDR2 LQKENI. This CDR3 reads CASSPTEGLNTEAFF. DNA of the CDR3: TGTGCCAGCTCACCGACAGAAGGACTGAACACTGAAGCTTTCTTT.

Here the CDR3 DNA reads TGTGCCTGGAGAGCCGACAGGAGCTCCTACGAGCAGTACTTC. It yields the protein CAWRADRSSYEQYF. The chain has TRBV30 and TRBJ2-7; tentative D call: TRBD1 (6 bases). The CDR3 loop spans 14 amino acids. Germline lookup yields CDR1 GTSNPN and CDR2 SVGIG (reference sequence). Trimming took off 3 bases at V and 0 bases at J, with 12 bases between the two ends.

This clonotype was detected many times. The genes are TRBV5-1 and TRBJ2-7, with D hard to call. V dropped 4 bases and J dropped 0 bases, with 17 bases sitting between them. The CDR3 covers 16 residues. Germline values: CDR1 SGHRS, CDR2 YFSETQ. CDR3 sequence reads: CASSPDWATSSYEQYF. CDR3 in DNA: TGCGCCAGCAGCCCCGACTGGGCGACCAGCTCCTACGAGCAGTACTTC.

Turning to this clonotype: This may arise from a read error, as a much more abundant clone is one base away. The rearrangement uses TRBV2 and TRBJ1-6; 7 nucleotides agree with TRBD1. This CDR3 is built from 15 residues. After removal of 6 bases from V and 8 bases from J, the junction contained 10 bases not matched to a gene. Germline V gene lookup returns CDR1 SNHLY and CDR2 FYNNEI. The CDR3 nucleotides read TGTGCCAGCAGCCAGAGGGGGCTAGATGATTCACCCCTCCACTTT. Translated: CASSQRGLDDSPLHF.

The chain carries TRBV11-2 and TRBJ2-1; 13 bases fit TRBD2. V gave up 5 bases and J gave up 0 bases; unmatched junction bases: 4. The length of the CDR3 is 17 residues. Germline assignment: CDR1 SGHAT and CDR2 FQNNGV. CDR3 region: CASSLRTSGSSYNEQFF. For the CDR3, the DNA is TGTGCCAGCAGCCTTCGGACTAGCGGGAGCTCCTACAATGAGCAGTTCTTC.

This clonotype has only a few counts. The V call is TRBV19, the J call TRBJ1-2; TRBD1 agrees at 7 bases. With V trimmed by 9 bases and J by 4 bases, 11 bases remained unmatched. Germline V gene sequence: CDR1 LNHDA, CDR2 SQIVND (reference sequence). This CDR3 has 14 amino acids. The CDR3 DNA reads TGTGCCAGCCGGGACAGCGGGAGGACCTATGGCTACACCTTC. Translated: CASRDSGRTYGYTF.

This chain uses TRBV28 with TRBJ1-1; a possible D gene is TRBD1 (5 bases). The germline CDR1 and CDR2 sequences are MDHEN and SYDVKM. V was shortened by 1 base and J by 8 bases, with 11 bases between the two germline ends. The CDR3 loop spans 13 amino acids. The CDR3 reads CASSLSSGAEAFF. CDR3 sequence (DNA): TGTGCCAGCAGTTTATCCTCTGGGGCAGAAGCTTTCTTT.

This clonotype occurred a few times. The chain couples TRBV27 to TRBJ1-1; tentative D call: TRBD1 (6 bases). V dropped 8 bases and J dropped 0 bases, with 22 bases sitting between them. This CDR3 is 17 amino acids long. Germline values: CDR1 MNHEY, CDR2 SMNVEV (reference sequence). CDR3 residues: CASAPTTFRDMNTEAFF. CDR3 DNA sequence: TGTGCCAGCGCTCCCACGACCTTCAGGGACATGAACACTGAAGCTTTCTTT.

Remarks on this clonotype: Compared with germline, one end of the junction differs, possibly owing to a read error. The rearrangement links TRBV5-1 to TRBJ2-7; 7 bases map to TRBD1. This CDR3 is built from 13 residues. Germline V gives CDR1 SGHRS, CDR2 YFSETQ. The chain's CDR3 is CASSSEQGIYSAF. The CDR3 bases are TGCGCCAGCAGCTCGGAACAGGGGATCTATTCAGCCTTC.

Remarks on this clonotype: A much larger clone is a single base away; this may be a read error. The chain carries TRBV20-1 and TRBJ1-1; D unclear. The germline V gene encodes CDR1 DFQATT and CDR2 SNEGSKA (reference sequence). This CDR3 comprises 12 residues. With 5 bases removed from V and 11 bases from J, the gap between germline ends came to 18 bases. The chain's CDR3 is CSAPNGRGEAFF. The CDR3 region has the DNA TGCAGTGCTCCCAATGGGCGGGGAGAGGCTTTCTTT.

The chain joins TRBV2 to TRBJ1-3; D remains ambiguous. Germline-derived CDR1 and CDR2 are SNHLY and FYNNEI. V gave up 5 bases and J gave up 0 bases, with 11 bases separating them. The CDR3 length is 15 residues. CDR3 in amino acids: CASSYSSGSGNTIYF. As DNA, the CDR3 is TGTGCCAGCAGTTACTCGAGCGGCTCTGGAAACACCATATATTTT.

The chain has TRBV3-1 and TRBJ2-2, with D unresolved. The germline V gene encodes CDR1 LGHDT and CDR2 YNNKEL (reference sequence). This CDR3 contains 12 residues. Between the trimmed V and J ends, which lost 6 bases and 8 bases, there was a span of 10 bases. The CDR3 region is CASSRGAGELFF. In nucleotides, the CDR3 is TGTGCCAGCAGTCGTGGTGCTGGGGAGCTGTTTTTT.